A selection of T cell receptor beta chains follows, all from one sample in a study of cytomegalovirus exposure and HLA in healthy donors. TCRdb keeps only in-frame clones here, not all; method: immunoSEQ multiplex PCR. The table includes about 45,000 clones, about half detected once. Input material: PBMCs. The receptors derive from a man aged 55-75 years in good health and CMV-seronegative. CDR3s include the opening cysteine and the closing phenylalanine or tryptophan.

V gene: TRBV4-1; CDR3 protein: CASSQDSSLVSTDTQYF
V gene: TRBV10-2; CDR3 protein: CASSDYTVGNQPQHF
V gene: TRBV15; CDR3 protein: CATQAGGGNQPQHF
V gene: TRBV29-1; CDR3 protein: CSVEDRTGGSGNTIYF
V gene: TRBV5-6; CDR3 protein: CASSLVAAGNNEQFF
V gene: TRBV5-4; CDR3 protein: CASSRGTSGPDTQYF
V gene: TRBV30; CDR3 protein: CAFGAGAGNQPQHF
V gene: TRBV28; CDR3 protein: CASSTTGGWGYTF
V gene: TRBV5-6; CDR3 protein: CASSRRPGQGKQPQHF
V gene: TRBV18; CDR3 protein: CASSPPRTSGSEQFF
V gene: TRBV30; CDR3 protein: CAARQGNEKLFF
V gene: TRBV7-2; CDR3 protein: CASSLFSGSSTDTQYF
V gene: TRBV7-2; CDR3 protein: CASSWDRLMETQYF
V gene: TRBV28; CDR3 protein: CASSYQYYGYTF
V gene: TRBV5-1; CDR3 protein: CASSNPSGYEQYF
V gene: TRBV6-5; CDR3 protein: CASSFLGGGRNGYTF
V gene: TRBV28; CDR3 protein: CASQGPYEQYF
V gene: TRBV7-8; CDR3 protein: CASSLVRGSYEQYF
V gene: TRBV5-1; CDR3 protein: CASSVAGRPTEAFF
V gene: TRBV5-1; CDR3 protein: CASSLTEGNQPQHF
V gene: TRBV29-1; CDR3 protein: CSVWAGREQFF
V gene: TRBV7-9; CDR3 protein: CASSPSPLGLALTDETQYF
V gene: TRBV7-2; CDR3 protein: CASSPSNTGELFF
V gene: TRBV5-4; CDR3 protein: CASSTGQFYGYTF
V gene: TRBV30; CDR3 protein: CAWSGTPAESFLGYTF
V gene: TRBV10-3; CDR3 protein: CATKDRLATNEKLFF
V gene: TRBV7-9; CDR3 protein: CASSRTQGSTEAFF
V gene: TRBV10-3; CDR3 protein: CASRTGGSNQPQHF
V gene: TRBV29-1; CDR3 protein: CSVGTGAIYGYTF
V gene: TRBV5-4; CDR3 protein: CASRRTSGSEYTQYF
V gene: TRBV6-5; CDR3 protein: CASSSGQPLPQHF
V gene: TRBV7-8; CDR3 protein: CASSSGTGVMETQYF
V gene: TRBV7-2; CDR3 protein: CASSSRGNNEKLFF
V gene: TRBV5-1; CDR3 protein: CASRTAGDTGELFF
V gene: TRBV29-1; CDR3 protein: CSADGGGTEAFF
V gene: TRBV21-1; CDR3 protein: CASSWAGVQYF
V gene: TRBV15; CDR3 protein: CATSARTATRDGYTF
V gene: TRBV18; CDR3 protein: CASSARTGDEQYF
V gene: TRBV6-5; CDR3 protein: CASSWEAGRVNTEAFF
V gene: TRBV19; CDR3 protein: CASRLLHEQYF
V gene: TRBV4-2; CDR3 protein: CASSQVGAEYGYTF
V gene: TRBV11-2; CDR3 protein: CASSPTGQSTYEQYF
V gene: TRBV6-1; CDR3 protein: CASSASTGRYGYTF
V gene: TRBV6-4; CDR3 protein: CASSDSTSGFSGANVLTF
V gene: TRBV5-8; CDR3 protein: CASSLGPSGYLSYEQYF
V gene: TRBV30; CDR3 protein: CAWSVSRGPWAQYF
V gene: TRBV28; CDR3 protein: CASSSFTGNTDTQYF
V gene: TRBV7-2; CDR3 protein: CASSLGLTSTDTQYF
V gene: TRBV9; CDR3 protein: CASSVVPSASSYNEQFF
V gene: TRBV4-1; CDR3 protein: CASSQELDRGIEKLFF
V gene: TRBV10-2; CDR3 protein: CASRATGTGGPETQYF
V gene: TRBV10-2; CDR3 protein: CASRFPGQGGEQYF
V gene: TRBV5-6; CDR3 protein: CASSLRTSGTDTQYF
V gene: TRBV19; CDR3 protein: CASSAVRDRAKNIQYF
V gene: TRBV6-1; CDR3 protein: CASSEIYGANQPQHF
V gene: TRBV4-1; CDR3 protein: CASSQVTGQPMARTF
V gene: TRBV2; CDR3 protein: CASSEAGGGGTDTQYF
V gene: TRBV9; CDR3 protein: CASSVANGAYEQYF
V gene: TRBV9; CDR3 protein: CASSVAGSGSYNEQFF
V gene: TRBV13; CDR3 protein: CASSFSRFSLSYEQYF